Following are 10 T cell receptor beta chains from one sample sequenced in a study of vaccination and CD4 T cells after COVID-19. The Oncomine TCR Beta short-read assay sequenced DNA from cultured CD4+ T cells. TCRdb re-called the PCR reads through MiXCR, storing one row per CDR3 protein. The sample includes roughly 9,200 distinct CDR3 sequences, 40% to 50% seen only once; the top ten take roughly 30%. Documented treatment: roughly 11-day PBMC culture with coronavirus spike peptide pools or control peptides (ViraFEST assay). Pre-COVID-19 pandemic sampling (2011-2018) yielded the unexposed donor's CD4+ T cells. Which antigens these TCRs recognize remains unknown. Sequencing was done on a sample of CD4+ T cells from blood, cultured in vitro. These receptors were obtained from a human donor in good health.

In its sample, this clonotype was seen a few times. This chain uses TRBV5-4 with TRBJ1-2; possible D gene TRBD1, 5 bases. CDR1 and CDR2 from the germline V gene are SGHNT and YYREEE (reference sequence). This CDR3 comprises 14 residues. Trimming took 4 bases from V and 5 from J, leaving 15 bases between them. CDR3 region: CASSPGTGPYGYTF. CDR3 coding DNA: TGTGCCAGCAGCCCCGGGACGGGACCTTATGGCTACACCTTC.

This clonotype occurred a few times. The chain has TRBV6-1 and TRBJ2-2; 11 bases align to TRBD2. Trimming removed 7 bases from V and 11 bases from J; junction bases left unmatched: 6. The CDR3 has 13 residues. Germline CDR1 and CDR2: MNHNS and SASEGT. CDR3 protein: CASNGLAGTELFF. In nucleotides, the CDR3 is TGTGCCAGCAACGGACTAGCGGGTACTGAGCTGTTTTTT.

The table lists this clonotype with a few counts. This sequence joins TRBV6-1 and TRBJ2-1, with 10 bases aligning to TRBD2. V lost 5 bases and J lost 4; bases outside the gene matches: 8. CDR3 length: 16 residues. Germline CDR1 reads MNHNS; CDR2 reads SASEGT. In DNA, the CDR3 is TGTGCCAGCAGTCGGGCTAGCGGGGGAGCATACAATGAGCAGTTCTTC. As protein: CASSRASGGAYNEQFF.

This chain connects TRBV7-7 to TRBJ2-5; D possibly matches TRBD1 or TRBD2 (5 bases each). The CDR3 consists of 15 residues. V was cut by 2 bases and J by 4 bases, with 14 bases left in between. Germline V lookup: CDR1 SSHAT, CDR2 FNYEAQ (reference sequence). CDR3 nucleotide sequence: TGTGCCAGCAGCTTAAGAAGAGGGGAGTCAGAGACCCAGTACTTC. Its protein is CASSLRRGESETQYF. The full variable domain, in which reference TRBV7-7 and TRBJ2-5 provide the parts outside the CDR3, is GAGVSQSPRYKVTKRGQDVTLRCDPISSHATLYWYQQALGQGPEFLTYFNYEAQPDKSGLPSDRFSAERPEGSISTLTIQRTEQRDSAMYRCASSLRRGESETQYFGPGTRLLVL.

The chain is built from TRBV5-4 and TRBJ2-5; D tentatively fits TRBD1 or TRBD2 (5 bases each). Looked up from germline, CDR1 is SGHNT and CDR2 is YYREEE (reference sequence). V was shortened by 4 bases and J by 4 bases, with 11 bases between the two germline ends. The CDR3 loop spans 13 amino acids. The DNA for the CDR3 is TGTGCCAGCAGCCCCGTTGGGGGAGAGACCCAGTACTTC. Protein: CASSPVGGETQYF.

This chain joins TRBV28 and TRBJ1-5; no reliable D call. The CDR3 loop spans 15 amino acids. The germline CDR1 and CDR2 sequences are MDHEN and SYDVKM. The V gene lost 5 bases and the J gene lost 0 bases, with 11 bases spanning the gap. CDR3 DNA sequence: TGTGCCAGCAGTACCCAGCCCAATAGCAATCAGCCCCAGCATTTT. This translates into CASSTQPNSNQPQHF. Using reference TRBV28 and TRBJ1-5 for the parts outside the CDR3, the full variable domain is DVKVTQSSRYLVKRTGEKVFLECVQDMDHENMFWYRQDPGLGLRLIYFSYDVKMKEKGDIPEGYSVSREKKERFSLILESASTNQTSMYLCASSTQPNSNQPQHFGDGTRLSIL.

This clonotype has just one count. V gene TRBV20-1 combines with J gene TRBJ2-5; TRBD2 agrees at 16 bases. CDR1 is DFQATT and CDR2 is SNEGSKA in the germline V gene (reference sequence). Trimming at V came to 6 bases and at J to 4 bases, leaving 11 bases not matched to a gene. This CDR3 comprises 17 residues. For the CDR3, the DNA is TGCAGTGCCCCCGGGACTAGCGGGAGGGCCGGCGGAGAGACCCAGTACTTC. Residues: CSAPGTSGRAGGETQYF.

The V call is TRBV2, the J call TRBJ1-5; D perhaps matches TRBD1 (5 bases). Germline values: CDR1 SNHLY, CDR2 FYNNEI. With 1 base removed from V and 1 base from J, the gap between germline ends came to 17 bases. The CDR3 loop spans 18 amino acids. CDR3 residues: CASSEGALGGSSNQPQHF. The CDR3 DNA follows: TGTGCCAGCAGTGAAGGGGCTCTCGGGGGATCGAGCAATCAGCCCCAGCATTTT.

This clonotype appeared a single time. V gene TRBV15 combines with J gene TRBJ2-6, with D uncertain. The CDR3 consists of 19 residues. Germline V CDR1 and CDR2: LNHNV, YYDKDF (reference sequence). V lost 1 base, J lost 0 bases, and 16 bases lay in between. In nucleotides, the CDR3 is TGTGCCACCAGCAGAGCTCCCCAGGCCCTGCTCTCTGGGGCCAACGTCCTGACTTTC. Its protein is CATSRAPQALLSGANVLTF.

The chain joins TRBV6-1 to TRBJ2-5; 10 positions agree with TRBD1. This CDR3 has 14 residues. J gave up 2 bases and V 6 bases, and 3 bases lay outside the gene matches. From germline, CDR1 is MNHNS and CDR2 SASEGT. The CDR3 loop reads CASRDRGGQETQYF. The CDR3 DNA reads as TGTGCCAGCAGGGACAGGGGGGGGCAAGAGACCCAGTACTTC.